This T cell receptor beta chain appears in the sequencing data of a study of identical twins. Germline assignment: CDR1 SNHLY and CDR2 FYNNEI. The CDR3 covers 14 residues. V lost 4 bases and J lost 0, with 7 bases in between. TCRdb re-called the 5' RACE reads through MiXCR, storing one row per CDR3 protein. The sample holds about 280,000 distinct CDR3 sequences, about 8% seen once. Worth noting for this clonotype: Its antigen is still unknown.

The study's findings and limits: Out-of-frame TCR alpha sharing observed in monozygotic twins exceeded model estimates. Twins showed weaker excess sharing in their beta out-of-frame sequences. Conclusions leaned on cross-sectional statistical analysis and did not track the same donors over time. Insertion counts were lower in abundant cord blood beta clonotypes, a trend that memory repertoires did not show.

This sample was shared with a second study, whose subject was yellow fever vaccine responses in identical twins.

This rearrangement joins TRBV2 to TRBJ1-5; D remains ambiguous. This clonotype originated in a woman younger than 35 in good health. Material for sequencing was memory (CD45RO+) T cells sorted from blood. CDR3 sequence: CASSGGNSNQPQHF. DNA of the CDR3: TGTGCCAGCAGTGGAGGGAATAGCAATCAGCCCCAGCATTTT.